The 5 T cell receptor beta chains presented below share a single source sample, sequenced in a study of T cells in Graves' hyperthyroidism and ophthalmopathy (dated by TCRdb to about 2019). The library came from multiplex PCR. Sequencer: Illumina HiSeq 2000. The TCR beta CDR3 regions were amplified from the RNA transcripts. The first round of RT-PCR for the TCR CDR3 was performed with the HTBI primer set and the Qiagen OneStep RT-PCR kit. TCRdb ran its own pipeline on the public reads, namely fastp trimming at Q25 and MiXCR clone calling, and kept in-frame beta chains. A single entry per CDR3 protein holds the most common genes and DNA from its merged rows. This sample gives 250,000 to 300,000 distinct CDR3 sequences in total; 12% to 15% of them show up just once. Less than 8% of the sample lies in the top ten. Sequencing input: blood. The receptor set was obtained from a middle-aged woman with Graves' hyperthyroidism.

This clonotype was seen more than once but under ten times. A read error may produce the germline difference seen at one junction end. V gene TRBV24-1 combines with J gene TRBJ2-1, with TRBD1 as a possible D gene (5 bases). The CDR3 totals 14 residues. The V gene's germline CDR1 is KGHDR and CDR2 SFDVKD. The CDR3 protein is CTTSDRYQLGEQFF. The DNA of the CDR3 is TGTACCACCAGCGACAGATATCAGCTTGGTGAGCAGTTCTTC.

This clonotype has a count of ten or more. The gene calls are TRBV7-2 and TRBJ1-3; D ambiguous. The length of the CDR3 is 15 residues. Germline V CDR1 and CDR2: SGHTA, FQGNSA. The V and J ends lost 5 bases and 4 bases respectively, with 15 bases between them. As DNA, the CDR3 is TGTGCCAGCAGCACCCGGGCTTCTCCGGGAAACACCATATATTTT. This gives the protein CASSTRASPGNTIYF.

A remark on this clonotype: Possible read error: a much larger clone is one base away. J is TRBJ2-5 and V is TRBV27, with TRBD2 matching over 11 bases. This CDR3 spans 15 amino acids. CDR1 MNHEY and CDR2 SMNVEV come from the germline V gene (reference sequence). Written as DNA, the CDR3 is TGTGCCAGCAGACTAGCGGGAGAGAGTAGAGAGACCCAGCACTTC. Translating gives CASRLAGESRETQHF.

This clonotype was observed many times. The gene calls are TRBV2 and TRBJ2-2; D is possibly TRBD2 (5 bases). The CDR3 extends over 14 amino acids. V shed 5 bases and J shed 8 bases, with 15 bases lying between them. CDR1 is SNHLY and CDR2 is FYNNEI in the germline V gene. CDR3 sequence reads: CASSPDGGSGELFF. The CDR3 DNA reads TGTGCCAGCAGTCCCGATGGCGGGTCGGGGGAGCTGTTTTTT.

This clonotype occurred many times. The CDR3 region is CASSLSPIAYRNTEAFF. Here the CDR3 DNA reads TGTGCCAGCAGTTTATCCCCTATCGCATACAGGAACACTGAAGCTTTCTTT. The rearrangement links TRBV28 to TRBJ1-1; D gene ambiguous. This CDR3 comprises 17 residues. Trimming removed 1 base at V and 1 base at J, with 16 bases between. Germline CDR1 is MDHEN and CDR2 is SYDVKM.